These 24 T cell receptor beta chains came from one sample sequenced in a study of blood T cell repertoires in COVID-19. Sequenced by immunoSEQ multiplex PCR; TCRdb stores in-frame clones only, minus some. The table shows 200,000 or so clones, with just under 85% occurring only once. The sample comprised peripheral blood. These receptors all stem from a human donor with acute or convalescent COVID-19. The donor label of this sample is uncertain.

The CDR3 DNA reads TGTGCCAGCAGCCCCTCGACTAGCGGGTTCACCGGGGAGCTGTTTTTT. The encoded protein is CASSPSTSGFTGELFF. This chain connects TRBV3-1 (or the pseudogene TRBV3-2) to TRBJ2-2; 10 bases match TRBD2. J gave up 4 bases and V 4 bases, and 6 bases lay outside the gene matches. Germline CDR1 LGHDT, CDR2 YNNKEL (reference sequence). The CDR3 extends over 16 amino acids.

The rearrangement uses TRBV28 and TRBJ2-5; possible D gene TRBD2, 6 bases. Trimming removed 5 bases at V and 4 bases at J, with 20 bases between. There are 16 residues in the CDR3. Germline CDR1 and CDR2: MDHEN and SYDVKM. The CDR3 loop is CASSTSYRDLGETQYF. DNA of the CDR3: TGTGCCAGCAGTACCTCATACCGGGACTTGGGAGAGACCCAGTACTTC.

The V gene is TRBV10-3, the J gene TRBJ2-1; 8 nucleotides align to TRBD2. The CDR3 has 15 residues. Germline CDR1 is ENHRY and CDR2 is SYGVKD. Trimming cost V 2 bases and J 5 bases; bases outside gene matches: 5. The CDR3: CAISEEGLGNNEQFF. The DNA of the CDR3 is TGTGCCATCAGTGAGGAGGGACTAGGCAACAATGAGCAGTTCTTC.

The rearrangement uses TRBV12-3 or TRBV12-4 and TRBJ1-2; no definite D call. The V end was cut by 3 bases, the J end by 5 bases, with 7 bases between. The CDR3 runs 12 residues. This CDR3 reads CASSLVDYGYTF. CDR3 DNA: TGTGCCAGCAGTTTGGTAGATTATGGCTACACCTTC.

The chain is built from TRBV6-5 and TRBJ1-1; D not resolved. V was clipped by 7 bases and J by 0 bases, with 9 bases between them. This CDR3 is 13 amino acids long. CDR1 and CDR2 (germline): MNHEY, SVGAGI. The CDR3 spells CASTVSMNTEAFF. In DNA, the CDR3 is TGTGCCAGCACCGTAAGCATGAACACTGAAGCTTTCTTT.

The chain recombines TRBV6-5 with TRBJ2-3; possible D gene TRBD2, 5 bases. The CDR3 runs 15 residues. The germline V and J ends were trimmed by 7 bases and 3 bases, with 17 bases remaining between them. Germline V gene data show CDR1 as MNHEY and CDR2 as SVGAGI. CDR3: CASNRQAGVTDTQYF. CDR3 nucleotide sequence: TGTGCCAGCAATCGACAAGCCGGGGTTACAGATACGCAGTATTTT.

This clone has only one observation. J is TRBJ1-4 and V is TRBV9, with 8 positions matching TRBD1. V trimming: 4 bases; J trimming: 0 bases; junction bases outside the gene matches: 8. The germline V gene encodes CDR1 SGDLS and CDR2 YYNGEE. CDR3 size: 17 residues. This CDR3 is CASSPRDRWSTNEKLFF. CDR3 sequence (DNA): TGTGCCAGCAGCCCCCGGGACAGGTGGTCAACTAATGAAAAACTGTTTTTT. Full variable domain (outside the CDR3, taken from reference TRBV9 and TRBJ1-4): DSGVTQTPKHLITATGQRVTLRCSPRSGDLSVYWYQQSLDQGLQFLIQYYNGEERAKGNILERFSAQQFPDLHSELNLSSLELGDSALYFCASSPRDRWSTNEKLFFGSGTQLSVL.

The genes are TRBV2 and TRBJ2-1; a possible D gene is TRBD1 (6 bases). Between the trimmed V and J ends, which lost 7 bases and 2 bases, there was a span of 9 bases. The CDR3 is 13 amino acids. Per the germline V gene, CDR1 is SNHLY and CDR2 is FYNNEI. The CDR3 loop reads CASIGGPYNEQFF. The CDR3, as DNA: TGTGCCAGCATTGGGGGCCCCTACAATGAGCAGTTCTTC. The complete variable domain, with remaining parts taken from reference TRBV2 and TRBJ2-1, reads EPEVTQTPSHQVTQMGQEVILRCVPISNHLYFYWYRQILGQKVEFLVSFYNNEISEKSEIFDDQFSVERPDGSNFTLKIRSTKLEDSAMYFCASIGGPYNEQFFGPGTRLTVL.

This rearrangement joins TRBV5-1 to TRBJ2-7; D gene unclear. From germline, CDR1 is SGHRS and CDR2 YFSETQ. V lost 3 bases and J 2 bases, leaving 9 bases between the germline ends. The CDR3 length is 13 residues. CDR3 residues: CASSSARTYEQYF. The CDR3 DNA follows: TGCGCCAGCAGCTCCGCTAGAACCTACGAGCAGTACTTC.

The gene calls are TRBV3-1 (or the pseudogene TRBV3-2) and TRBJ2-7; D is ambiguous. Trimming removed 5 bases from V and 3 bases from J, with 14 bases in between. The germline V gene encodes CDR1 LGHDT and CDR2 YNNKEL (reference sequence). The CDR3 is 14 residues long. The CDR3 protein is CASSLGGGYYEQYF. The DNA for the CDR3 is TGTGCCAGCAGCTTAGGCGGCGGATACTACGAGCAGTACTTC.

The rearrangement links TRBV10-3 to TRBJ1-5, with 11 bases identical to TRBD1. Trimming cost V 8 bases and J 2 bases; bases outside gene matches: 11. Germline V gene data show CDR1 as ENHRY and CDR2 as SYGVKD. The CDR3 has 17 residues. This CDR3 reads CAIAPGQGGSGNQPQHF. Written as DNA, the CDR3 is TGTGCCATCGCTCCGGGACAGGGGGGTTCCGGCAATCAGCCCCAGCATTTT.

This rearrangement joins TRBV15 to TRBJ1-2, with D perhaps TRBD1 (5 bases). The CDR3 consists of 16 residues. CDR1 and CDR2 (germline): LNHNV, YYDKDF (reference sequence). V shed 0 bases and J shed 4 bases, with 15 bases lying between them. CDR3: CATSRDPRVNPYGYTF. The CDR3 DNA follows: TGTGCCACCAGCAGAGATCCCAGGGTTAACCCCTATGGCTACACCTTC.

V and J are TRBV14 and TRBJ2-1; 9 bases are shared with TRBD2. Trimming at V came to 4 bases and at J to 6 bases, leaving 13 bases not matched to a gene. CDR3 length equals 17 residues. Per the germline V gene, CDR1 is SGHDN and CDR2 is FVKESK. The chain's CDR3 is CASSPAGGGSLGNEQFF. CDR3 nucleotides: TGTGCCAGCAGCCCAGCGGGGGGCGGGAGCCTGGGCAATGAGCAGTTCTTC.

The chain combines TRBV6-1 with TRBJ2-4; D gene unclear. The germline V and J ends were trimmed by 4 bases and 0 bases, with 13 bases remaining between them. The length of the CDR3 is 16 residues. CDR1 is MNHNS and CDR2 is SASEGT in the germline V gene. This CDR3 reads CASSGFTNIAKNIQYF. CDR3 sequence (DNA): TGTGCCAGCAGTGGTTTTACTAACATAGCCAAAAACATTCAGTACTTC.

This clone has more than one count but fewer than ten. The chain links TRBV21-1 to TRBJ2-1; TRBD2, the table's D call, was not compared with the DNA. TRBV21-1 constitutes a pseudogene. CDR3 length: 11 amino acids. DNA for the CDR3: TGTGCCAGCATACGGGAGAATGAGCAGTTCTTC. It encodes CASIRENEQFF.

CDR3: CASSLAPGQGFDIAKNIQYF. In DNA form, the CDR3 reads TGTGCCAGCTCACTTGCCCCGGGACAGGGGTTTGATATAGCCAAAAACATTCAGTACTTC. The chain joins TRBV18 to TRBJ2-4; 10 bases agree with TRBD1. V gave up 4 bases and J gave up 0 bases; unmatched junction bases: 15. The CDR3 consists of 20 residues. Germline assignment: CDR1 KGHSH and CDR2 LQKENI.

This clone was seen more than once but under ten times. This chain links TRBV7-9 with TRBJ1-6; 10 nucleotides align to TRBD1. The germline gives CDR1 SEHNR, CDR2 FQNEAQ (reference sequence). J lost 5 bases, V lost 8 bases, and 9 bases had no gene match. The CDR3 consists of 16 residues. In DNA form, the CDR3 reads TGTGCCAGCGGTCGATACGGGACAGGGGATAATTCACCCCTCCACTTT. Residues: CASGRYGTGDNSPLHF.

This clone appeared once. V gene TRBV6-1 combines with J gene TRBJ1-5; D is uncertain. V lost 2 bases, J lost 2 bases, and 4 bases lay in between. The CDR3 extends over 13 amino acids. CDR1 MNHNS and CDR2 SASEGT come from the germline V gene. The CDR3 region has the DNA TGTGCCAGCAGTGAATCCGGCAATCAGCCCCAGCATTTT. As protein: CASSESGNQPQHF.

The chain is built from TRBV7-9 and TRBJ1-1; 7 nucleotides agree with TRBD1. Trimming cost V 5 bases and J 2 bases; bases outside gene matches: 8. The CDR3 contains 15 residues. Germline loops: CDR1 SEHNR, CDR2 FQNEAQ (reference sequence). CDR3: CASSPEGALNTEAFF. DNA for the CDR3: TGTGCCAGCAGCCCCGAGGGGGCCTTAAACACTGAAGCTTTCTTT.

The chain uses TRBV20-1 and TRBJ1-1; 8 bases fit TRBD1. In germline, CDR1 is DFQATT, CDR2 SNEGSKA (reference sequence). The CDR3 covers 11 residues. The junction had 2 bases not matched to a gene; V was cut back by 1 base and J by 10 bases. The CDR3 region is CSARVGQGAFF. In nucleotides, the CDR3 is TGCAGTGCTAGAGTTGGACAGGGAGCTTTCTTT.

The chain joins TRBV21-1 to TRBJ2-7; the D call of TRBD2 is as the table states it, not checked on the DNA. TRBV21-1 is a pseudogene segment. The length of the CDR3 is 14 residues. The CDR3 DNA sequence: TGTGCCAGCGTTGGGACTAGCGGGTTTAACGAGCAGTACTTC. Its protein is CASVGTSGFNEQYF.

This rearrangement joins TRBV28 to TRBJ2-3; D is unclear. Germline CDR1 MDHEN, CDR2 SYDVKM. The CDR3 runs 13 residues. The V end was cut by 6 bases, the J end by 0 bases, with 7 bases between. The CDR3 nucleotides are TGTGCCAGCAGCCTGACTAGCACAGATACGCAGTATTTT. Translating gives CASSLTSTDTQYF.

This clone was observed a single time. The rearrangement joins TRBV6-5 to TRBJ2-7; 8 bases fit TRBD1. The CDR3 is 15 amino acids. Trimming removed 9 bases from V and 2 bases from J; junction bases left unmatched: 12. CDR1 and CDR2 (germline): MNHEY, SVGAGI. As DNA, the CDR3 is TGTGCCAGTAGAAGGGAACAGGGGGTCGCCTACGAGCAGTACTTC. Protein: CASRREQGVAYEQYF.

This chain connects TRBV7-8 to TRBJ2-5; no definite D call. Per germline, CDR1 SGHVS and CDR2 FQNEAQ. This CDR3 is 12 amino acids long. V was trimmed by 0 bases and J by 5 bases, leaving 4 bases between them. CDR3 amino acids: CASSLALETQYF. The CDR3, as DNA: TGTGCCAGCAGCTTAGCTCTGGAGACCCAGTACTTC.